These 30 T cell receptor beta chains were all obtained from the same sample, sequenced in a study of cytomegalovirus exposure and HLA in healthy donors. The PCR ran on 60 Vbeta and 13 Jbeta primers. Libraries were prepared by immunoSEQ multiplex PCR; TCRdb keeps only in-frame clonotypes and omits some of them. This repertoire shows 100,000 or so clones, about 80% found once; its top ten account for about 9.3%. The sample comprised PBMCs. Receptors were obtained from a human donor in good health.

This chain connects TRBV28 to TRBJ1-5; D is uncertain. Trimming pared 2 bases from V and 7 bases from J, leaving 9 bases between. CDR1 MDHEN and CDR2 SYDVKM come from the germline V gene. CDR3 length: 13 residues. Here the CDR3 DNA reads TGTGCCAGCAGTTTACATAGCGGACAGCCCCAGCATTTT. The encoded protein is CASSLHSGQPQHF.

The chain combines TRBV27 with TRBJ2-7; perhaps TRBD2 as D (7 bases). The CDR3 totals 16 residues. Germline CDR1 is MNHEY and CDR2 is SMNVEV (reference sequence). V was trimmed by 3 bases and J by 0 bases, leaving 15 bases between them. CDR3 sequence: CASSLSRGAASYEQYF. The CDR3 coding sequence is TGTGCCAGCAGTTTGTCTCGGGGGGCGGCCTCCTACGAGCAGTACTTC.

The chain recombines TRBV29-1 with TRBJ2-7; TRBD2 might be the D (7 bases). V shed 5 bases and J shed 0 bases, with 11 bases lying between them. CDR1 SQVTM and CDR2 ANQGSEA come from the germline V gene. The CDR3 has 13 amino acids. The CDR3 is CSVYREGSYEQYF. CDR3 nucleotide sequence: TGCAGCGTTTACAGGGAGGGCTCCTACGAGCAGTACTTC.

This CDR3 is CASSSRNSYGYTF. DNA of the CDR3: TGTGCCAGCAGTTCTAGGAATTCCTATGGCTACACCTTC. The J gene is TRBJ1-2, the V gene TRBV5-4; unclear D gene. Trimming took 5 bases from V and 4 from J, leaving 12 bases between them. Germline V gene lookup returns CDR1 SGHNT and CDR2 YYREEE (reference sequence). The CDR3 length is 13 residues.

This clone was counted at least ten times. The V gene is TRBV18, the J gene TRBJ1-1, with unresolved D. V was clipped by 3 bases and J by 7 bases, with 9 bases between them. Germline V gene sequence: CDR1 KGHSH, CDR2 LQKENI. The CDR3 spans 12 residues. The CDR3 region is CASSPLAGEAFF. CDR3 DNA: TGTGCCAGCTCACCCTTAGCCGGTGAAGCTTTCTTT.

The CDR3 region has the DNA TGCGCCAGCCGAATTGCGGGGGGAAACACCATATATTTT. Amino acid sequence: CASRIAGGNTIYF. V and J are TRBV10-1 and TRBJ1-3; D gene unclear. Trimming pared 8 bases from V and 4 bases from J, leaving 12 bases between. The germline CDR1 and CDR2 sequences are WNHNN and SYGVQD (reference sequence). The CDR3 contains 13 residues.

The chain recombines TRBV19 with TRBJ1-1; the match to TRBD1 covers 7 bases. This CDR3 spans 13 amino acids. Trimming removed 6 bases from V and 4 bases from J; junction bases left unmatched: 5. Germline V CDR1 and CDR2: LNHDA, SQIVND (reference sequence). Here the CDR3 reads CASRMGQPTEAFF. In DNA form, the CDR3 reads TGTGCCAGTAGGATGGGACAGCCCACTGAAGCTTTCTTT.

There are a few counts of this clone. The chain couples TRBV6-1 to TRBJ1-5; a possible D gene is TRBD1 (6 bases). The CDR3 runs to 15 residues. V dropped 5 bases and J dropped 0 bases, with 11 bases sitting between them. Germline V lookup: CDR1 MNHNS, CDR2 SASEGT. The CDR3 nucleotides are TGTGCCAGCAGTATAGGGACAAGTAGCAATCAGCCCCAGCATTTT. Translated, it gives CASSIGTSSNQPQHF.

The chain joins TRBV11-2 to TRBJ2-7; a possible D gene is TRBD1 (6 bases). The V gene lost 4 bases and the J gene lost 0 bases, with 13 bases spanning the gap. The CDR3 covers 15 residues. CDR1 is SGHAT and CDR2 is FQNNGV in the germline V gene. This chain's CDR3 is CASSSNRDRSYEQYF. In nucleotides, the CDR3 is TGTGCCAGCAGCTCTAACAGGGACCGCTCCTACGAGCAGTACTTC.

V and J are TRBV5-1 and TRBJ1-1, with a weak D call TRBD1 (5 bases). The germline CDR1 and CDR2 sequences are SGHRS and YFSETQ. Between the trimmed V and J ends, which lost 7 bases and 1 base, there was a span of 14 bases. The CDR3 runs to 14 residues. This CDR3 reads CASGPGHRNTEAFF. In nucleotides, the CDR3 is TGCGCCAGCGGACCCGGACACCGGAACACTGAAGCTTTCTTT.

The chain uses TRBV29-1 and TRBJ2-2, with 14 bases fitting TRBD2. The trim removed 4 bases at V and 2 bases at J, leaving 3 bases unmatched. The CDR3 is made up of 16 amino acids. The V gene's germline CDR1 is SQVTM and CDR2 ANQGSEA. CDR3 sequence reads: CSVGLAGGPNTGELFF. In DNA, the CDR3 is TGCAGCGTTGGACTAGCGGGGGGGCCCAACACCGGGGAGCTGTTTTTT.

The chain is built from TRBV7-9 and TRBJ1-6, with D unclear. V lost 5 bases and J 10 bases, leaving 15 bases between the germline ends. This CDR3 spans 14 amino acids. Per the germline V gene, CDR1 is SEHNR and CDR2 is FQNEAQ (reference sequence). The CDR3 coding sequence is TGTGCCAGCAGCCCGTCAGCGAGCGTCTCACCCCTCCACTTT. Residues: CASSPSASVSPLHF.

This clone was seen more than once but under ten times. J is TRBJ1-1 and V is TRBV11-1; 12 nucleotides match TRBD1. CDR1 and CDR2 from the germline V gene are SGHAT and FQDESV (reference sequence). The CDR3 totals 17 residues. The J segment lost 1 base and the V segment lost 5 bases, leaving 8 bases of the junction unmatched. The CDR3 sequence is CASSHGGQGAWNTEAFF. The CDR3 DNA is TGTGCCAGCAGCCACGGGGGACAGGGGGCATGGAACACTGAAGCTTTCTTT. Together with reference TRBV11-1 and TRBJ1-1, the CDR3 gives the full variable domain: EAEVAQSPRYKITEKSQAVAFWCDPISGHATLYWYRQILGQGPELLVQFQDESVVDDSQLPKDRFSAERLKGVDSTLKIQPAELGDSAMYLCASSHGGQGAWNTEAFFGQGTRLTVV.

The chain employs TRBV10-3 and TRBJ2-1; 8 bases are a match to TRBD1. V shed 6 bases and J 4 bases; nucleotides not matched to a gene: 8. The CDR3 is 15 residues long. Germline values: CDR1 ENHRY, CDR2 SYGVKD. The CDR3 protein is CAIRPQGEIYNEQFF. CDR3 coding DNA: TGTGCCATCAGGCCACAGGGGGAAATATACAATGAGCAGTTCTTC.

This clone was counted a few times. The chain joins TRBV11-2 to TRBJ2-3; D perhaps matches TRBD1 (7 bases). The length of the CDR3 is 15 residues. Trimming shortened V by 5 bases and J by 6 bases, and 18 bases separated the two germline ends. Germline-derived CDR1 and CDR2 are SGHAT and FQNNGV. The CDR3 region is CASSEGGQRRDTQYF. The CDR3 DNA follows: TGTGCCAGCAGCGAGGGGGGACAGCGGCGGGATACGCAGTATTTT.

This rearrangement joins TRBV2 to TRBJ1-5, with D unclear. The CDR3 is made up of 14 amino acids. From germline, CDR1 is SNHLY and CDR2 FYNNEI. The V end lost 6 bases, the J end lost 4 bases, and 13 bases lay between the germline ends. The CDR3 nucleotides are TGTGCCAGCAGCAGCCGGGTATGGAATCAGCCCCAGCATTTT. Its protein product is CASSSRVWNQPQHF. The full variable domain, rest sourced from reference TRBV2 and TRBJ1-5, is EPEVTQTPSHQVTQMGQEVILRCVPISNHLYFYWYRQILGQKVEFLVSFYNNEISEKSEIFDDQFSVERPDGSNFTLKIRSTKLEDSAMYFCASSSRVWNQPQHFGDGTRLSIL.

The chain combines TRBV19 with TRBJ2-4; D uncertain. Per germline, CDR1 LNHDA and CDR2 SQIVND (reference sequence). Between the trimmed V and J ends, which lost 5 bases and 5 bases, there was a span of 4 bases. The CDR3 spans 11 residues. CDR3 coding DNA: TGTGCCAGTAGTTGGCAAAACATTCAGTACTTC. The encoded protein is CASSWQNIQYF.

The chain couples TRBV7-8 to TRBJ1-4; D not resolved. V was shortened by 7 bases and J by 0 bases, with 12 bases between the two germline ends. Per the germline V gene, CDR1 is SGHVS and CDR2 is FQNEAQ. The CDR3 is made up of 15 amino acids. CDR3 DNA sequence: TGTGCCAGCACCTACCCCGGAGCAACTAATGAAAAACTGTTTTTT. Translation gives CASTYPGATNEKLFF.

Here the CDR3 DNA reads TGCGCCACCGCGGGCGGGGAGCTGTTTTTT. Protein product: CATAGGELFF. The chain has TRBV10-2 and TRBJ2-2; D is possibly TRBD2 (5 bases). V was trimmed by 10 bases and J by 7 bases, leaving 7 bases between them. CDR3 size: 10 residues. CDR1 is WSHSY and CDR2 is SAAADI in the germline V gene.

V usage is TRBV4-1 and J usage is TRBJ1-5; D not resolved. Germline assignment: CDR1 MGHRA and CDR2 YSYEKL. The CDR3 is made up of 17 amino acids. The V end lost 1 base, the J end lost 0 bases, and 13 bases lay between the germline ends. The CDR3 nucleotides read TGCGCCAGCAGCCAAGGAGGAACGGGATATAGCAATCAGCCCCAGCATTTT. This translates into CASSQGGTGYSNQPQHF.

This clone was recorded only once. The V gene is TRBV7-3, the J gene TRBJ2-7, with D maybe TRBD1 (6 bases). The germline V and J ends were trimmed by 5 bases and 1 base, with 18 bases remaining between them. Per germline, CDR1 SGHTA and CDR2 FQGTGA. The CDR3 runs 16 residues. In DNA form, the CDR3 reads TGTGCCAGCAGCCTCCTCACGGGACACCATTCCTACGAGCAGTACTTC. It specifies CASSLLTGHHSYEQYF.

The chain has TRBV7-3 and TRBJ1-2, with a tentative D call TRBD1 (5 bases). The CDR3 is made up of 13 amino acids. The ends were cut back, 3 bases at V and 2 bases at J, with 7 bases in the middle. Germline assignment: CDR1 SGHTA and CDR2 FQGTGA. The CDR3: CASSLEGNYGYTF. The CDR3 nucleotides read TGTGCCAGCAGCTTGGAGGGGAACTATGGCTACACCTTC.

The chain carries TRBV7-3 and TRBJ2-3; weak D call: TRBD2 (6 bases). Germline V CDR1 and CDR2: SGHTA, FQGTGA. The V gene lost 4 bases and the J gene lost 5 bases, with 16 bases spanning the gap. The CDR3 runs to 15 residues. The CDR3, as DNA: TGTGCCAGCAGCTCCCAACCCCCCGGGGGAGATACGCAGTATTTT. Encoded protein: CASSSQPPGGDTQYF.

This clone was observed a handful of times. The V call is TRBV5-1, the J call TRBJ2-7, with TRBD2 matching over 7 bases. The CDR3 has 12 residues. Germline V CDR1 and CDR2: SGHRS, YFSETQ. Trimming cost V 3 bases and J 3 bases; bases outside gene matches: 0. The CDR3 region is CASSWDYYEQYF. The CDR3 DNA is TGCGCCAGCAGCTGGGACTACTACGAGCAGTACTTC.

The chain has TRBV2 and TRBJ2-7, with TRBD1 as a possible D gene (6 bases). This CDR3 is 14 amino acids long. V lost 5 bases and J lost 4, with 15 bases in between. Germline assignment: CDR1 SNHLY and CDR2 FYNNEI. The CDR3 spells CASSSRGAGYEQYF. The DNA of the CDR3 is TGTGCCAGCAGTTCCAGGGGCGCCGGTTACGAGCAGTACTTC.

V and J are TRBV4-3 and TRBJ2-3; tentatively, D is TRBD2 (7 bases). This CDR3 contains 17 residues. The V end was cut by 1 base, the J end by 1 base, with 15 bases between. CDR1 is LGHNA and CDR2 is YSLEER in the germline V gene. The CDR3 here is CASSQGEGGTGTDTQYF. Written as DNA, the CDR3 is TGCGCCAGCAGCCAAGGGGAGGGGGGGACCGGCACAGATACGCAGTATTTT.

The V call is TRBV5-6, the J call TRBJ1-3; D remains unclear. CDR3 length equals 15 residues. Trimming shortened V by 4 bases and J by 0 bases, and 11 bases separated the two germline ends. Germline V gene sequence: CDR1 SGHDT, CDR2 YYEEEE. The CDR3 here is CASSEYGFSGNTIYF. The CDR3 DNA follows: TGTGCCAGCAGCGAATACGGGTTCTCTGGAAACACCATATATTTT.

The chain employs TRBV27 and TRBJ1-2; 9 positions match TRBD1. This CDR3 has 14 amino acids. Trimming removed 4 bases from V and 6 bases from J; junction bases left unmatched: 6. In germline, CDR1 is MNHEY, CDR2 SMNVEV (reference sequence). The CDR3 is CASSSEGTGHGYTF. The CDR3 DNA sequence: TGTGCCAGCAGTTCGGAAGGGACAGGGCATGGCTACACCTTC.

V and J are TRBV9 and TRBJ2-2; D not resolved. CDR1 is SGDLS, CDR2 YYNGEE, per germline. V was pared by 0 bases and J by 5 bases, with 11 bases between. The CDR3 length is 15 residues. The CDR3 nucleotides read TGTGCCAGCAGCGTAGGAAGTACACCTACCGGGGAGCTGTTTTTT. It encodes CASSVGSTPTGELFF.

The chain combines TRBV25-1 with TRBJ1-3, with D maybe TRBD1 (6 bases). Germline V gives CDR1 MGHDK, CDR2 SYGVNS. V was pared by 6 bases and J by 0 bases, with 15 bases between. The CDR3 covers 16 residues. The CDR3 DNA reads as TGTGCCAGCAGGGGACCAGGACAGCTCTCTGGAAACACCATATATTTT. Its protein product is CASRGPGQLSGNTIYF.